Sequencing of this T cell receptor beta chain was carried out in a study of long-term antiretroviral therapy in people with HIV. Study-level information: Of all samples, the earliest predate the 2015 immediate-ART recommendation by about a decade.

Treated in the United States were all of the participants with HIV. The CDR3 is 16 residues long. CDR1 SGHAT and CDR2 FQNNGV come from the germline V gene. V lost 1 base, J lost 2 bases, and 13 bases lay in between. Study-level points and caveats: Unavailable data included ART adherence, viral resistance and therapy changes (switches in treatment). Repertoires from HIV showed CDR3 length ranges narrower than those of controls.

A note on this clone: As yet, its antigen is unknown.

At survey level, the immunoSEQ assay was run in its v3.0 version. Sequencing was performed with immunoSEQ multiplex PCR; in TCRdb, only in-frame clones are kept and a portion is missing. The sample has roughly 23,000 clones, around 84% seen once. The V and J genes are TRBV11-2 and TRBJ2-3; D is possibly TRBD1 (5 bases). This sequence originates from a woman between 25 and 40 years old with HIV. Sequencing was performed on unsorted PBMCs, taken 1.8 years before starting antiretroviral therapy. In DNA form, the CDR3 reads TGTGCCAGCAGCTTAGGACCTGACAGATCCACAGATACGCAGTATTTT. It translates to CASSLGPDRSTDTQYF. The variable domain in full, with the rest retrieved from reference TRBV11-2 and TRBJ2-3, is EAGVAQSPRYKIIEKRQSVAFWCNPISGHATLYWYQQILGQGPKLLIQFQNNGVVDDSQLPKDRFSAERLKGVDSTLKIQPAKLEDSAVYLCASSLGPDRSTDTQYFGPGTRLTVL.